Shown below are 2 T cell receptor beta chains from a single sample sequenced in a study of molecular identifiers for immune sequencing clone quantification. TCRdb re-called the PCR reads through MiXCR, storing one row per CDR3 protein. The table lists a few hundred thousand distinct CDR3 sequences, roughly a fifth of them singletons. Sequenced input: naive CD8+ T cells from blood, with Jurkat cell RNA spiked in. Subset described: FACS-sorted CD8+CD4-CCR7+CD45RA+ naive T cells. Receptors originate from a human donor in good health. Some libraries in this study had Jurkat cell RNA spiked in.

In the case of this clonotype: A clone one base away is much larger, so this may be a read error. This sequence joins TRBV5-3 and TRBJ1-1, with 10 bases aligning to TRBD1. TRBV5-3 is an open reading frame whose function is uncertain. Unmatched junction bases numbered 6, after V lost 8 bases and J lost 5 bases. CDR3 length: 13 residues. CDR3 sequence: CASKRTGGTEAFF. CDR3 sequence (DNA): TGTGCCAGCAAACGGACAGGGGGGACTGAAGCTTTCTTT.

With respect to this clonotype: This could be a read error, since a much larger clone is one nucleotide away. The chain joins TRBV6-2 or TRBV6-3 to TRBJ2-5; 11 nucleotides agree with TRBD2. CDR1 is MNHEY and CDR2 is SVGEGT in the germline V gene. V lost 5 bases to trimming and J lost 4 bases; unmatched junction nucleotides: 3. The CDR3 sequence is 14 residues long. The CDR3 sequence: CASSPTSGTETQYF. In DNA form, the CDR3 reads TGTGCCAGCAGTCCGACTAGCGGGACAGAGACCCAGTACTTC.